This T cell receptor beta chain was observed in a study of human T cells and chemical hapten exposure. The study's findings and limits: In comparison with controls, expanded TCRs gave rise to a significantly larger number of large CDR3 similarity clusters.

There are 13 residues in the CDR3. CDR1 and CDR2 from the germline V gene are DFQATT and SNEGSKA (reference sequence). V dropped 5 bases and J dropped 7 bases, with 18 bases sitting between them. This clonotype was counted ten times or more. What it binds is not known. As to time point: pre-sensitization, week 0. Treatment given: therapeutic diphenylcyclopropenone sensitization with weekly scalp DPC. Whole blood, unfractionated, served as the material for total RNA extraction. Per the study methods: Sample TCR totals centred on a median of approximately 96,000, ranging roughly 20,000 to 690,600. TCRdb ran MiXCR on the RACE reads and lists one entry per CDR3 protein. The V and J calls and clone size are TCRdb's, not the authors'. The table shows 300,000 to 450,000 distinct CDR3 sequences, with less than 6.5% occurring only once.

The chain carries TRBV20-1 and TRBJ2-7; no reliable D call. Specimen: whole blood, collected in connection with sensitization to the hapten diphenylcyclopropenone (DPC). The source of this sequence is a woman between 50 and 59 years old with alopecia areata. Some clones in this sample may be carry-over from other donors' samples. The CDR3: CSAPPDPSREQYF. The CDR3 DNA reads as TGCAGTGCTCCCCCGGACCCGAGTCGGGAGCAGTACTTC.